Below, 25 T cell receptor beta chains from the same sample are listed, as sequenced in a study of monozygotic twins with cystic fibrosis. Profiling relied on immunoSEQ multiplex PCR, and the TCRdb table lists in-frame clones only, not all of them. This sample has roughly 25,000 clones, with around 96% found just once. The sequencing input was blood. The receptors derive from a girl aged 2-15 years with cystic fibrosis.

The chain carries TRBV23-1 and TRBJ1-5, with 9 nucleotides matching TRBD1. TRBV23-1 is filed as an ORF, its function uncertain. V trimming: 3 bases; J trimming: 7 bases; junction bases outside the gene matches: 4. The CDR3 spans 14 residues. CDR3 region: CASSHRDREQPQHF. In nucleotides, the CDR3 is TGCGCCAGCAGTCACCGGGACAGGGAACAGCCCCAGCATTTT.

A single count supports this clone. The chain joins TRBV2 to TRBJ2-2; 9 bases line up with TRBD1. V lost 4 bases, J lost 7 bases, and 7 bases stayed unmatched. Germline V lookup: CDR1 SNHLY, CDR2 FYNNEI. The CDR3 totals 15 residues. The CDR3 region has the DNA TGTGCCAGCAGTGCCCTTGGACAGGGGATCGGGGAGCTGTTTTTT. Its translation: CASSALGQGIGELFF. The full variable domain, with the rest looked up from reference TRBV2 and TRBJ2-2, is EPEVTQTPSHQVTQMGQEVILRCVPISNHLYFYWYRQILGQKVEFLVSFYNNEISEKSEIFDDQFSVERPDGSNFTLKIRSTKLEDSAMYFCASSALGQGIGELFFGEGSRLTVL.

This clone appeared once. J is TRBJ1-2 and V is TRBV7-3; maybe TRBD1 (6 bases). The germline V and J ends were trimmed by 5 bases and 8 bases, with 15 bases remaining between them. Germline CDR1 and CDR2: SGHTA and FQGTGA. The CDR3 loop spans 13 amino acids. CDR3 in DNA: TGTGCCAGCAGCCTTTTGGGGGCGGAAGGCTACACCTTC. The encoded protein is CASSLLGAEGYTF.

V gene TRBV7-9 combines with J gene TRBJ1-4; 7 positions match TRBD1. With V trimmed by 1 base and J by 5 bases, 4 bases remained unmatched. The CDR3 totals 15 residues. CDR1 is SEHNR, CDR2 FQNEAQ, per germline (reference sequence). The chain's CDR3 is CASSLESTGNEKLFF. For the CDR3, the DNA is TGTGCCAGCAGCTTAGAGTCGACAGGGAATGAAAAACTGTTTTTT.

This chain uses TRBV30 with TRBJ2-3; D unresolved. This CDR3 has 11 residues. V was trimmed by 8 bases and J by 4 bases, leaving 10 bases between them. CDR1 GTSNPN and CDR2 SVGIG come from the germline V gene (reference sequence). CDR3 in amino acids: CAQKGSDTQYF. Written as DNA, the CDR3 is TGTGCCCAGAAAGGGTCAGATACGCAGTATTTT.

This clone showed up just a few times. The rearrangement uses TRBV30 and TRBJ1-5, with 8 positions matching TRBD1. Germline trimming cut 2 bases from V and 1 base from J; bases unmatched to any gene: 4. The germline CDR1 and CDR2 sequences are GTSNPN and SVGIG (reference sequence). The CDR3 is made up of 15 amino acids. CDR3 protein: CAWSTHRGSNQPQHF. The CDR3 DNA sequence: TGTGCCTGGAGTACTCACAGGGGGAGCAATCAGCCCCAGCATTTT.

The rearrangement links TRBV19 to TRBJ2-3, with 8 bases identical to TRBD2. The V gene's germline CDR1 is LNHDA and CDR2 SQIVND (reference sequence). The length of the CDR3 is 15 residues. The junction had 8 bases not matched to a gene; V was cut back by 6 bases and J by 3 bases. CDR3 nucleotide sequence: TGTGCCAGTAGGATGAGCGGGAGTAGTACAGATACGCAGTATTTT. Translated: CASRMSGSSTDTQYF.

This chain connects TRBV7-9 to TRBJ2-6, with unresolved D. Germline values: CDR1 SEHNR, CDR2 FQNEAQ (reference sequence). This CDR3 has 15 amino acids. Trimming shortened V by 7 bases and J by 2 bases, and 12 bases separated the two germline ends. CDR3 nucleotide sequence: TGTGCCAGCAATGACGCCCCTCCTGGGGCCAACGTCCTGACTTTC. Its translation: CASNDAPPGANVLTF.

To note about this clone: Other DNA sequences from this sample encode an identical CDR3 as well. The chain has TRBV11-2 and TRBJ1-5, with TRBD1 as a possible D gene (5 bases). The V end lost 4 bases, the J end lost 7 bases, and 11 bases lay between the germline ends. The CDR3 sequence is 13 residues long. Germline-derived CDR1 and CDR2 are SGHAT and FQNNGV. CDR3 sequence: CASSSGVNQPQHF. The CDR3 DNA reads as TGTGCCAGCAGCTCGGGGGTTAACCAGCCCCAGCATTTT.

The V gene is TRBV5-1, the J gene TRBJ1-3; 8 bases are shared with TRBD1. The J segment lost 0 bases and the V segment lost 0 bases, leaving 2 bases of the junction unmatched. Germline V gene lookup returns CDR1 SGHRS and CDR2 YFSETQ. This CDR3 is built from 16 residues. The CDR3 region has the DNA TGCGCCAGCAGCTTGGAGACAGGGGCCTCTGGAAACACCATATATTTT. Its protein product is CASSLETGASGNTIYF.

V is TRBV7-9 and J is TRBJ2-6, with a possible D match to TRBD1 (5 bases). Trimming left V 4 bases short and J 3 bases short, with 10 bases between. Germline V gene sequence: CDR1 SEHNR, CDR2 FQNEAQ (reference sequence). This CDR3 spans 15 amino acids. The CDR3 loop is CASSSQGRGANVLTF. The DNA of the CDR3 is TGTGCCAGCAGCTCTCAGGGTCGTGGGGCCAACGTCCTGACTTTC.

The chain couples TRBV19 to TRBJ2-7; perhaps TRBD2 as D (8 bases). V shed 6 bases and J shed 7 bases, with 22 bases lying between them. Germline V CDR1 and CDR2: LNHDA, SQIVND (reference sequence). CDR3 length: 15 amino acids. The CDR3 reads CASSWDAGGTREQYF. As DNA, the CDR3 is TGTGCCAGTAGCTGGGACGCAGGGGGGACTAGGGAGCAGTACTTC.

This sequence joins TRBV5-1 and TRBJ2-3; the D is unclear. The CDR3 is 14 residues long. V was shortened by 0 bases and J by 2 bases, with 7 bases between the two germline ends. Germline CDR1 reads SGHRS; CDR2 reads YFSETQ. The CDR3 region has the DNA TGCGCCAGCAGCTTGGGTGGTTACACAGATACGCAGTATTTT. Translating gives CASSLGGYTDTQYF.

The rearrangement joins TRBV14 to TRBJ2-5, with 8 nucleotides matching TRBD1. CDR3 size: 17 residues. Trimming removed 4 bases from V and 3 bases from J; junction bases left unmatched: 13. Germline CDR1 and CDR2: SGHDN and FVKESK. The CDR3 region has the DNA TGTGCCAGCAGCCCCCCCCCAACGACAGGGGTTAAAGAGACCCAGTACTTC. Residues: CASSPPPTTGVKETQYF.

The J gene is TRBJ2-3, the V gene TRBV27, with a tentative D call TRBD2 (5 bases). The CDR3 has 13 amino acids. Trimming stripped 9 bases from V and 8 bases from J, with 18 bases between. Per germline, CDR1 MNHEY and CDR2 SMNVEV (reference sequence). CDR3 nucleotide sequence: TGTGCCAGTAGTCCCGCCGAGGGTGGTACGCAGTATTTT. It codes for CASSPAEGGTQYF.

V gene TRBV5-1 combines with J gene TRBJ2-1; 11 bases line up with TRBD2. The CDR3 spans 16 residues. The trim removed 3 bases at V and 8 bases at J, leaving 10 bases unmatched. Looked up from germline, CDR1 is SGHRS and CDR2 is YFSETQ. The CDR3 DNA is TGCGCCAGCAGCTCCTTACTAGCGGGAGTTTTAGATGAGCAGTTCTTC. Protein: CASSSLLAGVLDEQFF.

The J gene is TRBJ1-4, the V gene TRBV5-1; D gene ambiguous. Germline V gene sequence: CDR1 SGHRS, CDR2 YFSETQ. The V end lost 1 base, the J end lost 8 bases, and 12 bases lay between the germline ends. This CDR3 has 14 residues. The CDR3 nucleotides are TGCGCCAGCAGCTTGCACCCGAGCGCAGAAAAACTGTTTTTT. Translating it yields CASSLHPSAEKLFF.

The chain combines TRBV30 with TRBJ1-5; 7 bases are shared with TRBD1. The germline V gene encodes CDR1 GTSNPN and CDR2 SVGIG (reference sequence). CDR3 length: 15 amino acids. After removal of 0 bases from V and 4 bases from J, the junction contained 6 bases not matched to a gene. DNA of the CDR3: TGTGCCTGGAGTGTAAGTTTCAGGGGGAATCAGCCCCAGCATTTT. Translation gives CAWSVSFRGNQPQHF. The variable domain in full, with the rest retrieved from reference TRBV30 and TRBJ1-5, is SQTIHQWPATLVQPVGSPLSLECTVEGTSNPNLYWYRQAAGRGLQLLFYSVGIGQISSEVPQNLSASRPQDRQFILSSKKLLLSDSGFYLCAWSVSFRGNQPQHFGDGTRLSIL.

This chain joins TRBV27 and TRBJ1-1; TRBD1 agrees at 7 bases. The trim removed 5 bases at V and 4 bases at J, leaving 7 bases unmatched. Germline-derived CDR1 and CDR2 are MNHEY and SMNVEV (reference sequence). The CDR3 is made up of 14 amino acids. In DNA, the CDR3 is TGTGCCAGCAGTCCATACAGGGGCGGCACTGAAGCTTTCTTT. Protein product: CASSPYRGGTEAFF.

This chain uses TRBV29-1 with TRBJ2-5; the D is unclear. The J call may be faulty, since TRBJ2-7 better matches the DNA end. The CDR3 loop spans 15 amino acids. The germline V gene has CDR1 SQVTM and CDR2 ANQGSEA. The CDR3 reads CSATEANPRGYEQYF. For the CDR3, the DNA is TGCAGCGCTACTGAGGCGAACCCTAGAGGCTACGAGCAGTACTTC.

The V gene is TRBV9, the J gene TRBJ2-1; 10 bases match TRBD2. The CDR3 has 17 residues. Germline V gives CDR1 SGDLS, CDR2 YYNGEE. J gave up 4 bases and V 0 bases, and 7 bases lay outside the gene matches. The DNA of the CDR3 is TGTGCCAGCAGCGTAGATCGGACAGCGGGAGGGTACAATGAGCAGTTCTTC. The encoded protein is CASSVDRTAGGYNEQFF.

The chain combines TRBV6-6 with TRBJ1-5, with 7 bases aligning to TRBD1. Germline V lookup: CDR1 MNHNY, CDR2 SVGAGI (reference sequence). This CDR3 contains 13 residues. Trimming took 5 bases from V and 9 from J; bases not matched to a gene: 7. The CDR3 coding sequence is TGTGCCAGCAGTGGACAGGCGAAGGGGCCCCAGCATTTT. Protein: CASSGQAKGPQHF.

The chain employs TRBV2 and TRBJ2-7; 12 bases line up with TRBD2. CDR3 length equals 15 residues. J was trimmed by 6 bases and V by 6 bases; bases with no gene match: 9. CDR1 and CDR2 from the germline V gene are SNHLY and FYNNEI. CDR3: CASRERLAGVLEQYF. CDR3 coding DNA: TGTGCCAGCAGGGAAAGACTAGCGGGAGTTCTCGAGCAGTACTTC.

The rearrangement uses TRBV5-1 and TRBJ1-2; D ambiguous. Per the germline V gene, CDR1 is SGHRS and CDR2 is YFSETQ. V was shortened by 0 bases and J by 1 base, with 7 bases between the two germline ends. The CDR3 covers 14 residues. The chain's CDR3 is CASSLAVDNYGYTF. CDR3 DNA sequence: TGCGCCAGCAGCTTGGCCGTGGATAACTATGGCTACACCTTC.

V and J are TRBV7-9 and TRBJ2-1; unclear D gene. Germline loops: CDR1 SEHNR, CDR2 FQNEAQ (reference sequence). The V gene lost 7 bases and the J gene lost 8 bases, with 9 bases spanning the gap. The CDR3 totals 11 residues. Written as DNA, the CDR3 is TGTGCCAGCACTATGGTCGATGAGCAGTTCTTC. It codes for CASTMVDEQFF.